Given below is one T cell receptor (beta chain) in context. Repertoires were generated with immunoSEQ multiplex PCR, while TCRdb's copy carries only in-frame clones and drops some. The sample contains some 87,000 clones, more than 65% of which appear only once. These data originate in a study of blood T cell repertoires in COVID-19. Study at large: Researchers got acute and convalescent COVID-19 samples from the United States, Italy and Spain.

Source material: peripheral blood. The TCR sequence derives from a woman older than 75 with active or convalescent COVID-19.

DNA for the CDR3: TGTGCCTGGAGTGAAGGGACAGGGGGCTCCGAGCAGTACTTC. Its protein product is CAWSEGTGGSEQYF. The rearrangement links TRBV30 to TRBJ2-7, with 12 bases identical to TRBD1. The germline V gene has CDR1 GTSNPN and CDR2 SVGIG (reference sequence). The ends lost 1 base at V and 6 bases at J; junction bases unmatched: 4. The length of the CDR3 is 14 residues. The entire variable domain, with the rest obtained from reference TRBV30 and TRBJ2-7, is as follows: SQTIHQWPATLVQPVGSPLSLECTVEGTSNPNLYWYRQAAGRGLQLLFYSVGIGQISSEVPQNLSASRPQDRQFILSSKKLLLSDSGFYLCAWSEGTGGSEQYFGPGTRLTVT.